This note documents a single TCR beta chain sequence. Its cognate antigen is unknown. TCRdb re-called the 5' RACE reads through MiXCR, storing one row per CDR3 protein. The sample has about 260,000 distinct CDR3 sequences, roughly a sixth seen once. The data were obtained in a study of T-cell memory formation after mild COVID-19. Study observations and caveats: Pre-infection memory carried some responding clones, suggesting that cross-reactive memory joined. Day 15 to 85 contracting clones showed balanced CD4/CD8; day 15 to 37 expanders favored CD4+.

V shed 5 bases and J 7 bases; nucleotides not matched to a gene: 12. The CDR3 has 17 amino acids. The germline CDR1 and CDR2 sequences are SGHTA and FQGNSA. Sequenced sample: PBMCs or a T cell subset sorted from them (not recorded which). This receptor was identified in a man between 18 and 35 years old who had mild COVID-19 (a few samples of this study predate the infection). Cell type and time point are not known. The chain links TRBV7-2 to TRBJ2-2; 11 nucleotides line up with TRBD1. The CDR3 DNA reads as TGTGCCAGCAGCCTATCCCAGGACAGGGGGCGAAACGGGGAGCTGTTTTTT. It specifies CASSLSQDRGRNGELFF.